Below are 12 T cell receptor beta chains sequenced from a single sample in a study of blood T cells in healthy people across ages. With a J-beta primer mix and a sample-barcoded 5' primer, a second PCR ran about 6 to 11 cycles. TCRdb redid the calling of the 5' RACE reads with MiXCR, one entry per CDR3 protein. The sample shows around 1,500,000 distinct CDR3 sequences, 28% of them seen only once. The specimen sequenced was blood. Receptors were obtained from a woman under 40 in good health.

At least ten counts were recorded for this clonotype. The chain couples TRBV4-3 to TRBJ2-1; the match to TRBD2 covers 9 bases. V shed 0 bases, J shed 7 bases, and the junction held 13 bases outside the gene matches. Germline V gene lookup returns CDR1 LGHNA and CDR2 YSLEER. This CDR3 spans 18 amino acids. The CDR3 reads CASSQDSGGGVQGNEQFF. The DNA for the CDR3 is TGCGCCAGCAGCCAAGATTCTGGCGGGGGGGTCCAGGGGAATGAGCAGTTCTTC.

Worth noting for this clonotype: Given a much more abundant clone one base away, this may be a read error. The chain links TRBV11-2 to TRBJ2-5, with a possible D match to TRBD2 (7 bases). Germline CDR1 reads SGHAT; CDR2 reads FQNNGV. The CDR3 has 18 amino acids. The CDR3 DNA reads as TGTGCCAGCAGCCCACCACTCCGGGGGGCACTGTACCAAGAGACCCGGTACTTC. Encoded protein: CASSPPLRGALYQETRYF.

This clonotype was seen a handful of times. The chain uses TRBV3-1 and TRBJ2-3, with 15 bases aligning to TRBD2. Germline loops: CDR1 LGHDT, CDR2 YNNKEL (reference sequence). Trimming took 4 bases from V and 5 from J; bases not matched to a gene: 4. This CDR3 is 16 amino acids long. The CDR3 nucleotides are TGTGCCAGCAGCCGACGGACTAGCGGGAGGGAAGATACGCAGTATTTT. This translates into CASSRRTSGREDTQYF.

The gene calls are TRBV4-3 and TRBJ1-4; possibly TRBD1 for D (5 bases). The CDR3 spans 16 residues. CDR1 is LGHNA and CDR2 is YSLEER in the germline V gene. The V and J ends lost 4 bases and 1 base respectively, with 13 bases between them. CDR3 DNA: TGCGCCAGCAGCCCCCTCGGGGCCGTAACTAATGAAAAACTGTTTTTT. Its translation is CASSPLGAVTNEKLFF.

A word on this clonotype: This clone may be a read error of a much larger clone one base away. This rearrangement joins TRBV10-3 to TRBJ2-7; either TRBD1 or TRBD2 may supply D (6 bases each). The CDR3 spans 12 residues. Germline CDR1 reads ENHRY; CDR2 reads SYGVKD. CDR3 residues: CATSGGPEEQYF. The CDR3 DNA sequence: TGTGCCACCAGTGGGGGGCCAGAGGAGCAGTACTTC.

In its sample, this clonotype was seen once. The J gene is TRBJ2-1, the V gene TRBV15; D remains ambiguous. The CDR3 loop spans 13 amino acids. V lost 4 bases and J 2 bases, leaving 6 bases between the germline ends. Germline values: CDR1 LNHNV, CDR2 YYDKDF (reference sequence). Here the CDR3 DNA reads TGTGCCACCAGCATCGAAACCTACAATGAGCAGTTCTTC. Its protein is CATSIETYNEQFF.

The chain links TRBV5-5 to TRBJ2-1; a possible D gene is TRBD1 (5 bases). Trimming stripped 2 bases from V and 10 bases from J, with 16 bases between. CDR3 length: 14 amino acids. Per the germline V gene, CDR1 is SGHKS and CDR2 is YYEKEE (reference sequence). The CDR3 loop reads CASSFYRSSYEQFF. In nucleotides, the CDR3 is TGTGCCAGCAGCTTTTACAGGAGCTCCTACGAGCAGTTCTTC. Full variable domain (remainder filled in from reference TRBV5-5 and TRBJ2-1): DAGVTQSPTHLIKTRGQQVTLRCSPISGHKSVSWYQQVLGQGPQFIFQYYEKEERGRGNFPDRFSARQFPNYSSELNVNALLLGDSALYLCASSFYRSSYEQFFGPGTRLTVL.

The V and J genes are TRBV20-1 and TRBJ2-5, with no clear D. Germline lookup yields CDR1 DFQATT and CDR2 SNEGSKA (reference sequence). Trimming removed 5 bases from V and 5 bases from J, with 12 bases in between. The CDR3 covers 12 residues. Here the CDR3 reads CSARTELETQYF. CDR3 nucleotides: TGCAGTGCTCGGACGGAGTTGGAGACCCAGTACTTC.

The rearrangement links TRBV7-6 to TRBJ1-1; no reliable D call. Germline V gene data show CDR1 as SGHVS and CDR2 as FNYEAQ. This CDR3 region has 13 residues. V gave up 0 bases and J gave up 8 bases, with 10 bases separating them. The CDR3 is CASSLAIGGEAFF. The CDR3 nucleotides read TGTGCCAGCAGCTTAGCGATCGGTGGAGAAGCTTTCTTT. Filled out from reference TRBV7-6 and TRBJ1-1, the complete variable domain reads GAGVSQSPRYKVTKRGQDVALRCDPISGHVSLYWYRQALGQGPEFLTYFNYEAQQDKSGLPNDRFSAERPEGSISTLTIQRTEQRDSAMYRCASSLAIGGEAFFGQGTRLTVV.

A few counts support this clonotype. The chain is built from TRBV6-6 and TRBJ2-4, with no clear D. The CDR3 is made up of 14 amino acids. V was clipped by 3 bases and J by 8 bases, with 14 bases between them. CDR1 and CDR2 from the germline V gene are MNHNY and SVGAGI (reference sequence). This chain's CDR3 is CASSYSNLEDIQYF. In DNA form, the CDR3 reads TGTGCCAGCAGTTATTCGAACCTCGAGGACATTCAGTACTTC.

The chain recombines TRBV20-1 with TRBJ2-7, with D possibly called TRBD1 or TRBD2 (5 bases each). Trimming pared 0 bases from V and 3 bases from J, leaving 15 bases between. From germline, CDR1 is DFQATT and CDR2 SNEGSKA (reference sequence). The CDR3 length is 15 residues. CDR3 DNA: TGCAGTGCTAGAGATCCCGGGGCTCGCCTCTACGAGCAGTACTTC. This translates into CSARDPGARLYEQYF.

The chain couples TRBV4-1 to TRBJ1-2; tentative D call: TRBD1 (5 bases). V lost 1 base to trimming and J lost 4 bases, with 22 bases between them. CDR1 is MGHRA and CDR2 is YSYEKL in the germline V gene. The CDR3 is made up of 18 amino acids. CDR3 sequence: CASSQGFGAAYLSYGYTF. CDR3 DNA sequence: TGCGCCAGCAGCCAAGGCTTTGGGGCAGCTTACCTATCCTATGGCTACACCTTC.